The clone carrying this T cell receptor beta chain was recorded once. PCR involved 60 Vbeta and 13 Jbeta primers. The repertoire was sequenced with immunoSEQ multiplex PCR; TCRdb's copy has only in-frame clones and lacks some. Of roughly 140,000 clones in the sample, 78% were seen once. From germline, CDR1 is SGHDT and CDR2 YYEEEE. The CDR3 extends over 16 amino acids. V dropped 4 bases and J dropped 2 bases, with 15 bases sitting between them. This specimen belongs to a study of cytomegalovirus exposure and HLA in healthy donors. The chain is built from TRBV5-6 and TRBJ2-2; D may be TRBD2 (6 bases). This clonotype was obtained from a woman under 30 in good health and CMV-seropositive. The sample was PBMCs. CDR3 sequence: CASSRGLRGNTGELFF. As DNA, the CDR3 is TGTGCCAGCAGCCGGGGGTTACGGGGTAACACCGGGGAGCTGTTTTTT.